This TCR beta chain was observed in a study of PD-L1 blockade in urothelial cancer. Regarding time point: peripheral blood 6 weeks after treatment start. Clones were read by immunoSEQ multiplex PCR, and TCRdb kept only the in-frame ones, dropping some. The table has about 76,000 clones, more than 85% seen once. This clone was observed once. Material: PBMCs, obtained around atezolizumab (anti-PD-L1) treatment. This receptor was obtained from an elderly woman with urothelial cancer.

The DNA for the CDR3 is TGCGCCAGCAGCTTGTCGGTAGCGGGAGACGAGCAGTACTTC. Amino acid sequence: CASSLSVAGDEQYF. The chain combines TRBV5-1 with TRBJ2-7; TRBD2 agrees at 9 bases. V dropped 1 base and J dropped 5; count of bases not matched to a gene: 4. The CDR3 covers 14 residues. Germline lookup yields CDR1 SGHRS and CDR2 YFSETQ.